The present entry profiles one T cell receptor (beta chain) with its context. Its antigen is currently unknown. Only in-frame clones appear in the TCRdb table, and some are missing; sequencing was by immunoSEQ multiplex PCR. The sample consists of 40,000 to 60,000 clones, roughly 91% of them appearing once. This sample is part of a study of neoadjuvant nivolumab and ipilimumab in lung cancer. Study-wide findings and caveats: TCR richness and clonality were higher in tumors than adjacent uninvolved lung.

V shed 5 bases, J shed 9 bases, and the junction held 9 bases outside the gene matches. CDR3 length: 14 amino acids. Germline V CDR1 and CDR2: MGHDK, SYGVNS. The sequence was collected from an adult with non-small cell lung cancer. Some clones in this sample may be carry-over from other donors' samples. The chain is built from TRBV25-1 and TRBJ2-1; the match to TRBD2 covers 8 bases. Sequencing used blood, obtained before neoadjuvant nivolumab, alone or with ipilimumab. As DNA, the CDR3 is TGTGCCAGCAGTCCCCTTGGGACTAGACTTGAGCAGTTCTTC. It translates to CASSPLGTRLEQFF.